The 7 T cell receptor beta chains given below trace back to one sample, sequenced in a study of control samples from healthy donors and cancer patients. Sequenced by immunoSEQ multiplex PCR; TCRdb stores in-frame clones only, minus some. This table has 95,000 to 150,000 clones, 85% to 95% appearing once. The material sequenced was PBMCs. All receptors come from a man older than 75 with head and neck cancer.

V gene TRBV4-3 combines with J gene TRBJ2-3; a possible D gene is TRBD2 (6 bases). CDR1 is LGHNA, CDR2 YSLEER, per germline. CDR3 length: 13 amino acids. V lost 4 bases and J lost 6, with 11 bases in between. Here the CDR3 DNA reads TGCGCCAGCAGCCCCCGCCTAGCGGATACGCAGTATTTT. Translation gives CASSPRLADTQYF.

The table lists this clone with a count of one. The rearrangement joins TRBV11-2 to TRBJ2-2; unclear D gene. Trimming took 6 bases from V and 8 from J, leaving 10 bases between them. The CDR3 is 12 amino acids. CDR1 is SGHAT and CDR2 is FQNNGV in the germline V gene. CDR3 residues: CASSPLVGELFF. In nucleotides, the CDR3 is TGTGCCAGCAGTCCCCTAGTGGGGGAGCTGTTTTTT. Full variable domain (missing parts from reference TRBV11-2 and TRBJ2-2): EAGVAQSPRYKIIEKRQSVAFWCNPISGHATLYWYQQILGQGPKLLIQFQNNGVVDDSQLPKDRFSAERLKGVDSTLKIQPAKLEDSAVYLCASSPLVGELFFGEGSRLTVL.

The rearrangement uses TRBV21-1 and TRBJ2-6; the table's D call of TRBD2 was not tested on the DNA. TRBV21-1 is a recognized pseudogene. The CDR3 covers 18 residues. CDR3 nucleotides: TGTGCCAGCAGCAAAGAGCGCGGAACCCCCTCTGGGGCCAACGTCCTGACTTTC. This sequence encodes CASSKERGTPSGANVLTF.

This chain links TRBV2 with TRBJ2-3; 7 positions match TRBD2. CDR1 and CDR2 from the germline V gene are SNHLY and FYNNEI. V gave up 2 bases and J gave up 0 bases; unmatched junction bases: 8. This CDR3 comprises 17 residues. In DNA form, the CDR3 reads TGTGCCAGCAGTGAAATGGGGGGGGGAAGGAGCACAGATACGCAGTATTTT. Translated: CASSEMGGGRSTDTQYF.

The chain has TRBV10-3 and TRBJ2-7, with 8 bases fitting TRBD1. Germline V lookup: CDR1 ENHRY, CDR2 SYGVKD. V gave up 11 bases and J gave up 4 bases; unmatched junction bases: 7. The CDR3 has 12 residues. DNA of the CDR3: TGTGCCGGTGGACAGGGTCTATACGAGCAGTACTTC. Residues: CAGGQGLYEQYF.

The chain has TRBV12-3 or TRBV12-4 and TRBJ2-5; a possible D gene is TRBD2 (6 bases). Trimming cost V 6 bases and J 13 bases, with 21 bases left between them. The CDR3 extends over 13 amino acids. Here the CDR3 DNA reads TGTGCCAGCAGCCCCCAGGTCGCAGGACTACCGTACTTC. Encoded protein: CASSPQVAGLPYF.

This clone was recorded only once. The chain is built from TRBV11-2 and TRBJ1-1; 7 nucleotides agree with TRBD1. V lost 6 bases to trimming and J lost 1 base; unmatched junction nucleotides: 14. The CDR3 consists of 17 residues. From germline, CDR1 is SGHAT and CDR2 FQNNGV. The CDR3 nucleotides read TGTGCCAGCAGACCGACAGGGAACATCACCGAGAACACTGAAGCTTTCTTT. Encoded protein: CASRPTGNITENTEAFF.